The entry below gives a single TCR beta chain sequence along with its context. What this receptor recognizes is not known. One base away there is no much larger clone; base qualities are not given. There are 16 amino acids in the CDR3, from cysteine to phenylalanine inclusive. Only CDR3 DNA is held: 48 bases, read in frame from base 1. V is shortened by 5 bases, J by 10 bases, and the region joining them spans 21 bases. Sequences MGHRA (CDR1) and YSYEKL (CDR2) are obtained from the germline V gene. The data originate from a study of CD8+ T cells in alopecia areata (dated by TCRdb to 2016 to 2019). General notes on the study: Treated patients were enrolled in an open-label pilot trial of oral tofacitinib at 5 to 10 mg twice daily for moderate-to-severe alopecia areata. Patients stayed on tofacitinib for 6 to 18 months and then had 6 months of follow-up off drug so that delayed response and recurrence could be assessed. The SALT score, which quantifies the percentage of affected scalp surface area, was used to measure disease severity in treated patients. The study used high-throughput TCRbeta sequencing to examine T cell clonal expansion in alopecia areata, in both the C3H/HeJ mouse model and human patients. On the human side, TCRbeta sequencing was run on scalp tissue and on sorted CD4+ and CD8+ peripheral blood T cells from healthy controls and from alopecia areata patients with either patchy or totalis/universalis disease. Biopsies were taken from tofacitinib-treated patients at baseline and at 4 and 24 weeks of treatment, and a later scalp biopsy was taken in several of the tofacitinib-treated patients. Scalp clonality was compared among normal scalp (n=4), patchy alopecia areata scalp (n=8), and alopecia totalis/universalis scalp (n=8). RNA was obtained with the PAXgene miRNA kit for fixed scalp, the miRNeasy kit for PBMCs, and the RNeasy kit for mouse skin. TCRbeta CDR3 regions were amplified by immunoSEQ multiplex PCR using 35 Vbeta forward and 13 Jbeta reverse primers.

The research as a whole found: Unlike mouse skin, where gammadelta T cells dominate, normal human skin contains resident alphabeta T cells that get sequenced too, which complicates analysis of the scalp TCR repertoire. Tofacitinib significantly lowered scalp clonality and the number of expanded CD8+ clones among the top 100 scalp clones. Because the treated cohort was small and had just a single nonresponder, larger studies are needed to establish links between baseline CD8+ expansion and response. During tofacitinib treatment, many expanded lesional clones stuck around in both scalp and blood, and this persistence may partly explain why relapse happens after treatment is stopped. Shared TCR sequences between patients were less evident than in mice, which may be partly attributable to HLA diversity in the patient population. Higher clonality and more expanded CD8+ clones were observed in lesional scalp than in normal scalp, particularly in alopecia totalis/universalis, a finding suggestive of antigenic drive.

Libraries were prepared through the immunoSEQ multiplex PCR assay. RNA was extracted from all samples and reverse transcribed into cDNA as template for TCR sequencing. First-strand cDNA was synthesized with SuperScript III using a 2:1 mix of oligo-dT and random hexamers. Amplification bias was assessed with a synthetic immune receptor repertoire, and residual bias was removed computationally. On the authors' methods: Raw reads were preprocessed to remove errors, and CDR3 was defined according to IMGT conventions as the region from the conserved cysteine to phenylalanine. To get clonality, Shannon entropy was normalized by log2 of the number of productive unique TCRs and the result was subtracted from 1. Scalp TCRbeta sequences were cross-referenced with sorted blood CD4 and CD8 repertoires so that the CD4 or CD8 identity of scalp clones could be inferred. TCRdb obtained this table from immuneACCESS and retained in-frame rearrangements with V and J assigned. These tables miss some clones; where compared with another copy, unresolved V genes account for less than half of the shortfall, and the remainder is unexplained. V and J calls plus clone size are reproduced from that table; the DNA served to infer D and trimming. This sample has approximately 200,000 clones in its table, and 55% to 70% of those were observed once. 3% to 3.5% of the sample comes from the top ten.

Interpreted using the paper, the time point label stands for: 4 weeks on oral tofacitinib. Explained via the paper, the treatment or condition label denotes: oral pan-JAK inhibitor, 5-10 mg twice daily. Lesional scalp punch biopsies and peripheral blood were collected from alopecia areata patients. PBMCs were separated by density centrifugation and stained for CD3, CD4 and CD8, after which CD4+ and CD8+ T cells were sorted on a FACSAria. The sequence joins TRBV4-1 to TRBJ1-6; the D gene is possibly TRBD1, with 5 bases matching. This receptor was taken from a human donor with alopecia areata. This material consisted of CD4+ T cells sorted from blood, taken at week 4, from a patient treated with tofacitinib. Read as DNA, the sequence is TGCGCCAGCAGCTTCGAAGGGTCCAGGGATGACTCACCCCTCCACTTT. Translation gives CASSFEGSRDDSPLHF.